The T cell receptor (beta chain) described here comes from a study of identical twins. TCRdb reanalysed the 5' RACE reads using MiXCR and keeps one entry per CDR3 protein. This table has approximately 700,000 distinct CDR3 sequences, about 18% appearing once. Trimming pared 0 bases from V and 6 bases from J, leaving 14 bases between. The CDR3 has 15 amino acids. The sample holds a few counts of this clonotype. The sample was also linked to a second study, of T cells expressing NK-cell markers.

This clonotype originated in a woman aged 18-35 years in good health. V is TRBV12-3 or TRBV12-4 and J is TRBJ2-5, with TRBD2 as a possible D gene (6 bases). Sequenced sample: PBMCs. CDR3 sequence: CASSLAGGRSKTQYF. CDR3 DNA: TGTGCCAGCAGTTTAGCGGGGGGACGTTCGAAGACCCAGTACTTC.